This T cell receptor (beta chain) was identified during a study of T cell clonotyping in hematopoietic cell transplantation. Germline assignment: CDR1 MNHNY and CDR2 SVGAGI (reference sequence). The CDR3 sequence is 13 residues long. V lost 4 bases to trimming and J lost 0 bases, with 6 bases between them. Sequenced by immunoSEQ multiplex PCR; TCRdb stores in-frame clones only, minus some. Of 35,000 to 50,000 clones in the sample, around 95% were seen once. In regard to this clone: Its specificity is unknown.

Study results and caveats: Cells were unsorted, so CD4 and CD8 contributions were not separated. Recipient TCR diversity dropped after transplant; expanded clonotypes rose from day 30 to 180. At the given depth, recipient repertoires were over 97% de novo clonotypes. Graft donor and pretransplant recipient Inverse Simpson Index values predicted broader posttransplant TCR diversity.

The sequenced sample was peripheral blood mononuclear cells. The origin of this receptor is a man between 25 and 39 years old in good health. Some clones in this sample may be carry-over from other donors' samples. The gene calls are TRBV6-6 and TRBJ2-5; a possible D gene is TRBD1 (5 bases). CDR3 in DNA: TGTGCCAGCAGTTCGACAGACCAAGAGACCCAGTACTTC. Its translation is CASSSTDQETQYF.